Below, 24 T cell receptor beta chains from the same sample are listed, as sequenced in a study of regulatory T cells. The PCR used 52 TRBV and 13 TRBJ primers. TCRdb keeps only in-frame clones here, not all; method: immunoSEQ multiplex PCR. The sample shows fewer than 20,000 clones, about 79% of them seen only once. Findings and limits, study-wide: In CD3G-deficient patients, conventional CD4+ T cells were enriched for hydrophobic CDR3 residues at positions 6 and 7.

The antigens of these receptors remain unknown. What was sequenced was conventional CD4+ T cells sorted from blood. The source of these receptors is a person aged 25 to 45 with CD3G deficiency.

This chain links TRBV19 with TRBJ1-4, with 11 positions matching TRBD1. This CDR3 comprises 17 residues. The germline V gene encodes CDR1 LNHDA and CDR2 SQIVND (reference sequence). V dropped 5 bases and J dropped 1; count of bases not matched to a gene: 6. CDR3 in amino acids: CASSRAGTGGTNEKLFF. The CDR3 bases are TGTGCCAGTAGTCGAGCCGGGACAGGGGGAACTAATGAAAAACTGTTTTTT.

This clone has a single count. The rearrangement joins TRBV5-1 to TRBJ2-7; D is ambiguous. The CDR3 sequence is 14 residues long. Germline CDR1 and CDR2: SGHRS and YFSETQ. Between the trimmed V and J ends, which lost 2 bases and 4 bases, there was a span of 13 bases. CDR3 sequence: CASSFEVGGYEQYF. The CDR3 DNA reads TGCGCCAGCAGCTTCGAGGTCGGTGGATACGAGCAGTACTTC.

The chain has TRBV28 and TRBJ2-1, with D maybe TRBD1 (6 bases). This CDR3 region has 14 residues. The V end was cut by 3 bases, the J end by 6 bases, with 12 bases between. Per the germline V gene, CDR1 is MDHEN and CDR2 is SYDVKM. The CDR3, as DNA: TGTGCCAGCAGTTTGGAAACAGGGAGCAATGAGCAGTTCTTC. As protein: CASSLETGSNEQFF.

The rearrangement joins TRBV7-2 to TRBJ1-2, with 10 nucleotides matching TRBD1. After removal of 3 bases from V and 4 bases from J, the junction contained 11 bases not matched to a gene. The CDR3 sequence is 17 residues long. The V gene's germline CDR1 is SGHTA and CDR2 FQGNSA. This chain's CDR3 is CASSLRAGTGDVYGYTF. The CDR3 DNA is TGTGCCAGCAGCTTGAGGGCCGGGACAGGGGACGTCTATGGCTACACCTTC.

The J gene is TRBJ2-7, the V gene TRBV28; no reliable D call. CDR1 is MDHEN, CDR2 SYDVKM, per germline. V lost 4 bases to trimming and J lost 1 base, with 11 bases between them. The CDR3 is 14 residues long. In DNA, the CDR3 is TGTGCCAGCAGTTCCCCGGACGGGTCCTACGAGCAGTACTTC. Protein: CASSSPDGSYEQYF.

The CDR3 loop reads CASSHERTSGSTDTQYF. The CDR3 DNA follows: TGTGCCAGCAGCCACGAACGCACTAGCGGGAGCACAGATACGCAGTATTTT. The genes are TRBV14 and TRBJ2-3; 9 nucleotides match TRBD2. The J segment lost 0 bases and the V segment lost 3 bases, leaving 7 bases of the junction unmatched. Looked up from germline, CDR1 is SGHDN and CDR2 is FVKESK. The CDR3 runs 17 residues.

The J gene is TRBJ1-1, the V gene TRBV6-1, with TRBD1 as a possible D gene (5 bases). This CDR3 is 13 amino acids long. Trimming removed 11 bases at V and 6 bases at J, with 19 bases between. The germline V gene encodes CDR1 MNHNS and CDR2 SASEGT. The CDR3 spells CAVSWLGRAEAFF. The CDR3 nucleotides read TGTGCCGTCAGTTGGCTGGGGCGGGCTGAAGCTTTCTTT.

The CDR3 here is CASSLRNTDTQYF. The CDR3 nucleotides are TGCGCCAGCAGCTTGAGGAACACAGATACGCAGTATTTT. V is TRBV5-1 and J is TRBJ2-3, with D hard to call. V was pared by 1 base and J by 2 bases, with 5 bases between. Looked up from germline, CDR1 is SGHRS and CDR2 is YFSETQ. CDR3 length equals 13 residues.

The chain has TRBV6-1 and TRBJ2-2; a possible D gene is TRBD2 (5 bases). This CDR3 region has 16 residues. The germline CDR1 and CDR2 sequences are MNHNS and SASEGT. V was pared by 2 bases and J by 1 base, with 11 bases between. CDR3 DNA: TGTGCCAGCAGTGAATTACGTGGGAGGAACACCGGGGAGCTGTTTTTT. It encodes CASSELRGRNTGELFF.

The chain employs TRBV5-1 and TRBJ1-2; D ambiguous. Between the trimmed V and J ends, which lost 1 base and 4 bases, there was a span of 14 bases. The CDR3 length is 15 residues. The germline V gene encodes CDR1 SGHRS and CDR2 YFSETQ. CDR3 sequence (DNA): TGCGCCAGCAGCTTGAACGGGCCGGGAACCTATGGCTACACCTTC. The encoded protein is CASSLNGPGTYGYTF. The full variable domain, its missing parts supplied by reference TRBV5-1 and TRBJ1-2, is KAGVTQTPRYLIKTRGQQVTLSCSPISGHRSVSWYQQTPGQGLQFLFEYFSETQRNKGNFPGRFSGRQFSNSRSEMNVSTLELGDSALYLCASSLNGPGTYGYTFGSGTRLTVV.

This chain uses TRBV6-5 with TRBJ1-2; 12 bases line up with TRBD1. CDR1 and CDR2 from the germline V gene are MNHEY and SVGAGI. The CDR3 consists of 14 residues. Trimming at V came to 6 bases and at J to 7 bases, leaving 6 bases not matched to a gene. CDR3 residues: CASSGGDRGPGYTF. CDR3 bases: TGTGCCAGCAGCGGCGGGGACAGGGGGCCTGGCTACACCTTC.

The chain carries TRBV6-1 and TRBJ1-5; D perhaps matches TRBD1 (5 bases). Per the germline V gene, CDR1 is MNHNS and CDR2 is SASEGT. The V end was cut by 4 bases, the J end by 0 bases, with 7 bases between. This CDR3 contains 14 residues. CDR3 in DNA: TGTGCCAGCAGTGCAGGGAATAGCAATCAGCCCCAGCATTTT. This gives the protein CASSAGNSNQPQHF.

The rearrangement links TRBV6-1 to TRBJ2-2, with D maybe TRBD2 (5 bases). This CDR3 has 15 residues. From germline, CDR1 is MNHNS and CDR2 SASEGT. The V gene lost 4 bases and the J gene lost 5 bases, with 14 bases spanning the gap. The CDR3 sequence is CASSVGLSRTGELFF. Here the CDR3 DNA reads TGTGCCAGCAGTGTCGGACTTTCTCGAACCGGGGAGCTGTTTTTT.

The CDR3 protein is CASSLGRQMDEAFF. CDR3 in DNA: TGTGCCAGCAGCTTAGGGCGACAGATGGATGAAGCTTTCTTT. The gene calls are TRBV7-9 and TRBJ1-1; D possibly corresponds to TRBD1 (5 bases). This CDR3 has 14 residues. Germline CDR1 SEHNR, CDR2 FQNEAQ (reference sequence). Deletions cut 1 base from V and 7 bases from J, with 13 bases between. The variable domain in full, with the rest retrieved from reference TRBV7-9 and TRBJ1-1, is DTGVSQNPRHKITKRGQNVTFRCDPISEHNRLYWYRQTLGQGPEFLTYFQNEAQLEKSRLLSDRFSAERPKGSFSTLEIQRTEQGDSAMYLCASSLGRQMDEAFFGQGTRLTVV.

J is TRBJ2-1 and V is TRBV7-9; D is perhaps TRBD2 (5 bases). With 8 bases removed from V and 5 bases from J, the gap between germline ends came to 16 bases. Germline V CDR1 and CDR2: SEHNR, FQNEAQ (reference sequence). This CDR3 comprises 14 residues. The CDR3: CASGKTAANNEQFF. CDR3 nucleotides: TGTGCCAGCGGAAAAACAGCGGCGAACAATGAGCAGTTCTTC.

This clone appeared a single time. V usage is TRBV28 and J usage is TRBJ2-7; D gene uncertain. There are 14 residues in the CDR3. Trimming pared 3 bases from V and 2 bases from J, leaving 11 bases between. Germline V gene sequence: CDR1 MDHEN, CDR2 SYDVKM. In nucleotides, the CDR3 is TGTGCCAGCAGTTTTTCAGGTCTGCCCTACGAGCAGTACTTC. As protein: CASSFSGLPYEQYF.

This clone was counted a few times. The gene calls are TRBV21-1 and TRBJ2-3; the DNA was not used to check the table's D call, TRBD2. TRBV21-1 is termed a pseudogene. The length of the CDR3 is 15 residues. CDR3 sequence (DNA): TGTGCCAGTCCGCGACTAGCGGGAGTATCAGATACGCAGTATTTT. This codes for CASPRLAGVSDTQYF.

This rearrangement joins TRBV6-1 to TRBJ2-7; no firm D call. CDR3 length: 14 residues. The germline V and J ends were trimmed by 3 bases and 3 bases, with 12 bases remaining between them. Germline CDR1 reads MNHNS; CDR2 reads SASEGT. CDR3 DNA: TGTGCCAGCAGTGATTACTACAGAAACTACGAGCAGTACTTC. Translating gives CASSDYYRNYEQYF.

CDR3 residues: CASSRGTSGENYEQYF. CDR3 nucleotide sequence: TGCGCCAGCAGCCGAGGGACTAGCGGGGAAAACTACGAGCAGTACTTC. The rearrangement links TRBV5-1 to TRBJ2-7, with 13 nucleotides matching TRBD2. Germline CDR1 SGHRS, CDR2 YFSETQ. Germline trimming cut 4 bases from V and 3 bases from J; bases unmatched to any gene: 7. The length of the CDR3 is 16 residues.

The CDR3 sequence: CASLSGPGVDTEAFF. DNA for the CDR3: TGTGCCAGTCTATCCGGACCAGGAGTGGACACTGAAGCTTTCTTT. The rearrangement links TRBV28 to TRBJ1-1; D is unclear. V dropped 9 bases and J dropped 3 bases, with 20 bases sitting between them. CDR1 MDHEN and CDR2 SYDVKM come from the germline V gene. The length of the CDR3 is 15 residues.

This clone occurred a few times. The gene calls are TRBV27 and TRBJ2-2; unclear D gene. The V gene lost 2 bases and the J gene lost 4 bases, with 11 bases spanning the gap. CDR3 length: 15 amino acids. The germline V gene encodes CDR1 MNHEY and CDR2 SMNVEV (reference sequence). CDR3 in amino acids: CASSLRASVTGELFF. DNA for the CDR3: TGTGCCAGCAGTTTACGGGCGTCGGTCACCGGGGAGCTGTTTTTT.

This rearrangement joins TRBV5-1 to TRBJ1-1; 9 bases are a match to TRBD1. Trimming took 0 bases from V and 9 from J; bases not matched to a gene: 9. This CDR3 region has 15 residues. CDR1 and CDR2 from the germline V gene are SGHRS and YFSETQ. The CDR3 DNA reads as TGCGCCAGCAGCTTGGAGACAGGGGGAAGATTGAAAGCTTTCTTT. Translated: CASSLETGGRLKAFF.

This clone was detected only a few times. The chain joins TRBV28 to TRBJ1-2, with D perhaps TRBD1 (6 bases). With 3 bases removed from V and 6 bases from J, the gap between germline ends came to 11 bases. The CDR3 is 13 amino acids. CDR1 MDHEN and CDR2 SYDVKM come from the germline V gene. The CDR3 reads CASSLVRGNGYTF. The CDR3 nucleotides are TGTGCCAGCAGTTTGGTCAGGGGTAATGGCTACACCTTC.

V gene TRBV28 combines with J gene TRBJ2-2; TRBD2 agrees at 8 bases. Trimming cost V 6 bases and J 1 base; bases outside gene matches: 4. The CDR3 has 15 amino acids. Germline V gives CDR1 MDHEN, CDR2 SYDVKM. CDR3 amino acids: CASSGGGRNTGELFF. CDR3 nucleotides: TGTGCCAGCAGCGGCGGGGGGAGGAACACCGGGGAGCTGTTTTTT.